This T cell receptor beta chain was found in a study of cytomegalovirus exposure and HLA in healthy donors. About the study: Roughly 80 million unique TCRs from HLA-typed donors made up an early data release.

Study-wide findings and caveats: Analysis performed later found approximately 17,000 TCR beta sequences associated with HLA alleles at 0.05 false discovery rate.

The primer mix had 60 Vbeta and 13 Jbeta primers. TCRdb's copy holds only in-frame clones and misses some; the assay was immunoSEQ multiplex PCR. Of around 150,000 clones in the sample, roughly 80% were seen once. Germline V lookup: CDR1 SGHTA, CDR2 FQGNSA. The V and J ends lost 1 base and 2 bases, in that order; junction bases with no gene match: 7. This CDR3 contains 16 residues. As regards this clone: Its antigen is not known.

The chain links TRBV7-2 to TRBJ2-7, with 8 bases lining up with TRBD2. This receptor was taken from a male donor in good health and CMV-seronegative. Sequenced material: PBMCs. The CDR3 DNA sequence: TGTGCCAGCAGCTTAGTACTTAGCGGGGCCGCCTACGAGCAGTACTTC. Translating it yields CASSLVLSGAAYEQYF.